The 31 T cell receptor beta chains below all came from one sample that was sequenced in a study of early T cells in non-severe SARS-CoV-2 infection (dated by TCRdb to the early 2020s). Library generation was performed with 5' RACE. The data were produced on a NextSeq 500. In TCRdb, the public reads were trimmed at Q25 with fastp and aligned with MiXCR, with productive beta chains retained. Each entry is one CDR3 protein sequence, shown with its most common DNA and genes. The sample contains roughly 100,000 distinct CDR3 sequences, around 12% of them found a single time. About 5.7% of the sample lies in the top ten. Sequencing was done on a sample of whole blood. The receptor source for this set is an adult who was a healthcare worker with PCR-confirmed SARS-CoV-2 infection or an uninfected control (not recorded which).

The sample holds a few counts of this clonotype. The chain links TRBV28 to TRBJ2-7; D remains unclear. With 2 bases removed from V and 4 bases from J, the gap between germline ends came to 15 bases. There are 15 residues in the CDR3. CDR1 MDHEN and CDR2 SYDVKM come from the germline V gene. The CDR3 region has the DNA TGTGCCAGCAGTTTAAACTTAGCTAAGATTTACGAGCAGTACTTC. It codes for CASSLNLAKIYEQYF.

With regard to this clonotype: This clone may be a read error of a much larger clone one base away. This chain connects TRBV12-3 or TRBV12-4 to TRBJ2-3, with TRBD2 matching 7 bases. The CDR3 runs to 12 residues. DNA for the CDR3: TGTGTCAGCAGTTCCGCGGGAGAGGCGCAGTATTTT. This sequence encodes CVSSSAGEAQYF.

This clonotype was detected a few times. The gene calls are TRBV12-3 or TRBV12-4 and TRBJ1-5; no definite D call. CDR3 size: 14 residues. V was pared by 3 bases and J by 0 bases, with 6 bases between. CDR3 in amino acids: CASSFADSNQPQHF. In DNA, the CDR3 is TGTGCCAGCAGTTTCGCGGATAGCAATCAGCCCCAGCATTTT.

The chain is built from TRBV7-9 and TRBJ1-4; unclear D gene. V lost 3 bases and J lost 5, with 10 bases in between. Germline V gene data show CDR1 as SEHNR and CDR2 as FQNEAQ (reference sequence). The CDR3 length is 14 residues. DNA for the CDR3: TGTGCCAGCAGCTTGCTGGCACAGAATGAAAAACTGTTTTTT. This gives the protein CASSLLAQNEKLFF.

This clonotype was found many times. The V call is TRBV20-1, the J call TRBJ2-2; D is ambiguous. Germline V gene sequence: CDR1 DFQATT, CDR2 SNEGSKA (reference sequence). Trimming removed 6 bases from V and 3 bases from J, with 8 bases in between. The CDR3 sequence is 12 residues long. CDR3 in amino acids: CSANKHTGELFF. The CDR3 nucleotides are TGCAGTGCAAACAAGCACACCGGGGAGCTGTTTTTT.

This clonotype was seen a few times. The chain couples TRBV29-1 to TRBJ2-2, with D unresolved. The CDR3 is 13 amino acids. Trimming removed 4 bases at V and 3 bases at J, with 9 bases between. CDR1 is SQVTM and CDR2 is ANQGSEA in the germline V gene. CDR3 nucleotide sequence: TGCAGCGTTGGTTGGAGAGACACCGGGGAGCTGTTTTTT. Translation gives CSVGWRDTGELFF.

This clonotype showed up just a few times. The rearrangement links TRBV19 to TRBJ1-2; TRBD1 agrees at 7 bases. Trimming took 7 bases from V and 7 from J; bases not matched to a gene: 12. The CDR3 has 14 residues. CDR1 is LNHDA, CDR2 SQIVND, per germline (reference sequence). CDR3: CASKDRQGSGGYTF. The CDR3 nucleotides read TGTGCCAGTAAGGACCGACAGGGCAGCGGTGGCTACACCTTC. The full variable domain, rest sourced from reference TRBV19 and TRBJ1-2, is DGGITQSPKYLFRKEGQNVTLSCEQNLNHDAMYWYRQDPGQGLRLIYYSQIVNDFQKGDIAEGYSVSREKKESFPLTVTSAQKNPTAFYLCASKDRQGSGGYTFGSGTRLTVV.

The table lists this clonotype with a few counts. This chain links TRBV9 with TRBJ2-3; 12 positions match TRBD2. The trim removed 6 bases at V and 3 bases at J, leaving 11 bases unmatched. The CDR3 sequence is 17 residues long. In germline, CDR1 is SGDLS, CDR2 YYNGEE. For the CDR3, the DNA is TGTGCCAGCACGACTAGCGGGGGCTCCGTGGGGACAGATACGCAGTATTTT. Amino acids: CASTTSGGSVGTDTQYF.

The genes are TRBV2 and TRBJ1-3, with D maybe TRBD1 (6 bases). CDR3 length: 15 residues. Trimming shortened V by 4 bases and J by 0 bases, and 10 bases separated the two germline ends. Germline loops: CDR1 SNHLY, CDR2 FYNNEI. As DNA, the CDR3 is TGTGCCAGCAGTGGAGCAGGGGACTCTGGAAACACCATATATTTT. This sequence encodes CASSGAGDSGNTIYF.

This clonotype was picked up many times. The chain carries TRBV5-1 and TRBJ2-3; TRBD2 aligns across 11 bases. This CDR3 contains 15 residues. The V and J ends lost 5 bases and 3 bases, in that order; junction bases with no gene match: 5. CDR1 SGHRS and CDR2 YFSETQ come from the germline V gene. CDR3 in DNA: TGCGCCAGCAGAGTTAGCGGGAGGGCGACAGATACGCAGTATTTT. Its translation: CASRVSGRATDTQYF.

This clonotype was picked up many times. Written as DNA, the CDR3 is TGCGCCAGCAGCTTGGCGGGGAATGGCGAAAAACTGTTTTTT. It is translated as CASSLAGNGEKLFF. V usage is TRBV5-1 and J usage is TRBJ1-4, with D hard to call. V was clipped by 0 bases and J by 8 bases, with 11 bases between them. The germline CDR1 and CDR2 sequences are SGHRS and YFSETQ. CDR3 length equals 14 residues.

This clonotype has at least ten counts. The CDR3 spells CASSSGLTEADTQYF. CDR3 DNA: TGTGCCAGCAGCTCTGGACTAACAGAGGCAGATACGCAGTATTTT. This chain uses TRBV7-2 with TRBJ2-3; D possibly corresponds to TRBD2 (6 bases). V lost 4 bases and J 4 bases, leaving 15 bases between the germline ends. The CDR3 length is 15 residues. Per germline, CDR1 SGHTA and CDR2 FQGNSA.

This clonotype has a count of ten or more. The rearrangement joins TRBV2 to TRBJ2-7; weak D call: TRBD2 (6 bases). Trimming took 4 bases from V and 5 from J, leaving 21 bases between them. Germline loops: CDR1 SNHLY, CDR2 FYNNEI. The CDR3 consists of 16 residues. The CDR3, as DNA: TGTGCCAGCAGTGCGGGGAAGGGGAGGAGGGCTGACGAGCAGTACTTC. Its translation: CASSAGKGRRADEQYF.

This clonotype was counted many times. The chain links TRBV3-1 to TRBJ2-2, with TRBD2 as a possible D gene (6 bases). The CDR3 covers 13 residues. V shed 11 bases and J shed 1 base, with 11 bases lying between them. The germline gives CDR1 LGHDT, CDR2 YNNKEL (reference sequence). The CDR3 nucleotides are TGTGCCGCGCGGGACTGGAACACCGGGGAGCTGTTTTTT. Translated: CAARDWNTGELFF. Variable domain in full (rest from reference TRBV3-1 and TRBJ2-2): DTAVSQTPKYLVTQMGNDKSIKCEQNLGHDTMYWYKQDSKKFLKIMFSYNNKELIINETVPNRFSPKSPDKAHLNLHINSLELGDSAVYFCAARDWNTGELFFGEGSRLTVL.

In this sample, this clonotype turned up a few times. V usage is TRBV10-1 and J usage is TRBJ2-7, with 10 bases that match TRBD1. The CDR3 has 16 residues. With 3 bases clipped from V and 2 bases from J, the junction kept 7 bases outside the gene matches. Germline loops: CDR1 WNHNN, CDR2 SYGVQD (reference sequence). Here the CDR3 reads CASSDHGTGEAYEQYF. CDR3 coding DNA: TGCGCCAGCAGTGACCATGGGACAGGGGAGGCCTACGAGCAGTACTTC.

At least ten counts were recorded for this clonotype. The CDR3 reads CAWAGYTGELFF. The CDR3 DNA reads as TGTGCCTGGGCAGGATACACCGGGGAGCTGTTTTTT. The chain recombines TRBV30 with TRBJ2-2; no firm D call. The ends were cut back, 5 bases at V and 3 bases at J, with 7 bases in the middle. The CDR3 is 12 amino acids. Germline loops: CDR1 GTSNPN, CDR2 SVGIG (reference sequence).

V usage is TRBV7-6 and J usage is TRBJ2-1; D ambiguous. CDR3 size: 12 residues. With 2 bases removed from V and 7 bases from J, the gap between germline ends came to 6 bases. Germline CDR1 reads SGHVS; CDR2 reads FNYEAQ. CDR3 sequence: CASSLHSNEQFF. The CDR3 nucleotides read TGTGCCAGCAGCTTACACTCAAATGAGCAGTTCTTC.

This clonotype was seen ten or more times. The V gene is TRBV20-1, the J gene TRBJ2-1; 8 bases align to TRBD2. With V trimmed by 3 bases and J by 2 bases, 6 bases remained unmatched. In germline, CDR1 is DFQATT, CDR2 SNEGSKA (reference sequence). This CDR3 is 15 amino acids long. The chain's CDR3 is CSASTAGATYNEQFF. CDR3 DNA: TGCAGTGCTAGCACAGCGGGAGCGACCTACAATGAGCAGTTCTTC.

The sample holds a few counts of this clonotype. The chain recombines TRBV6-2 or TRBV6-3 with TRBJ1-6; tentatively, D is TRBD1 (5 bases). In germline, CDR1 is MNHEY, CDR2 SVGEGT. This CDR3 has 16 residues. The V end lost 4 bases, the J end lost 7 bases, and 17 bases lay between the germline ends. CDR3 in DNA: TGTGCCAGCAGTTTCCGGGACCGGGCACCCAATTCACCCCTCCACTTT. Its protein product is CASSFRDRAPNSPLHF.

V usage is TRBV5-6 and J usage is TRBJ1-3; D ambiguous. The CDR3 loop spans 14 amino acids. Trimming removed 0 bases at V and 0 bases at J, with 4 bases between. Per the germline V gene, CDR1 is SGHDT and CDR2 is YYEEEE. This chain's CDR3 is CASSLGVSGNTIYF. CDR3 bases: TGTGCCAGCAGCTTGGGAGTCTCTGGAAACACCATATATTTT. The entire variable domain, with the rest obtained from reference TRBV5-6 and TRBJ1-3, is as follows: DAGVTQSPTHLIKTRGQQVTLRCSPKSGHDTVSWYQQALGQGPQFIFQYYEEEERQRGNFPDRFSGHQFPNYSSELNVNALLLGDSALYLCASSLGVSGNTIYFGEGSWLTVV.

A few counts support this clonotype. This rearrangement joins TRBV5-5 to TRBJ2-5; either TRBD1 or TRBD2 may fit D (6 bases each). Trimming removed 4 bases at V and 0 bases at J, with 16 bases between. Germline CDR1 SGHKS, CDR2 YYEKEE (reference sequence). This CDR3 has 16 amino acids. CDR3 region: CASSLDRGRYQETQYF. Written as DNA, the CDR3 is TGTGCCAGCAGCCTCGACCGGGGGCGGTACCAAGAGACCCAGTACTTC.

This chain connects TRBV6-6 to TRBJ2-1; D is possibly TRBD1 (6 bases). Germline CDR1 reads MNHNY; CDR2 reads SVGAGI (reference sequence). The V end lost 2 bases, the J end lost 0 bases, and 14 bases lay between the germline ends. CDR3 size: 17 residues. The chain's CDR3 is CASSYPHGQSSYNEQFF. DNA for the CDR3: TGTGCCAGCAGTTACCCACACGGACAGAGCTCCTACAATGAGCAGTTCTTC.

This clonotype was found a few times. This chain uses TRBV27 with TRBJ1-1; D perhaps matches TRBD1 (5 bases). The germline V gene has CDR1 MNHEY and CDR2 SMNVEV (reference sequence). Trimming removed 5 bases from V and 7 bases from J, with 17 bases in between. This CDR3 region has 14 residues. Here the CDR3 reads CASSPGDTTGEAFF. The CDR3 coding sequence is TGTGCCAGCAGTCCAGGAGATACAACAGGTGAAGCTTTCTTT.

This sequence joins TRBV28 and TRBJ2-7; 7 nucleotides agree with TRBD1. Looked up from germline, CDR1 is MDHEN and CDR2 is SYDVKM. This CDR3 spans 15 amino acids. The ends lost 7 bases at V and 1 base at J; junction bases unmatched: 10. Here the CDR3 reads CASTYHDRDSYEQYF. The CDR3 DNA follows: TGTGCCAGCACCTATCACGACAGGGATTCCTACGAGCAGTACTTC.

This clonotype was picked up many times. The gene calls are TRBV7-9 and TRBJ2-1; TRBD2 agrees at 14 bases. The CDR3 runs to 15 residues. V shed 6 bases, J shed 4 bases, and the junction held 2 bases outside the gene matches. Germline V CDR1 and CDR2: SEHNR, FQNEAQ (reference sequence). CDR3 sequence: CASRGLAGAYNEQFF. The CDR3 region has the DNA TGTGCCAGCAGGGGACTAGCGGGAGCTTACAATGAGCAGTTCTTC. Together with reference TRBV7-9 and TRBJ2-1, the CDR3 gives the full variable domain: DTGVSQNPRHKITKRGQNVTFRCDPISEHNRLYWYRQTLGQGPEFLTYFQNEAQLEKSRLLSDRFSAERPKGSFSTLEIQRTEQGDSAMYLCASRGLAGAYNEQFFGPGTRLTVL.

This clonotype was detected ten times or more. The chain recombines TRBV10-3 with TRBJ2-7; 9 bases line up with TRBD2. Trimming removed 3 bases from V and 4 bases from J; junction bases left unmatched: 10. The CDR3 covers 16 residues. CDR1 and CDR2 from the germline V gene are ENHRY and SYGVKD. In DNA form, the CDR3 reads TGTGCCATCAGTGATGAAGGGCGGGAGGGCCAATACGAGCAGTACTTC. This codes for CAISDEGREGQYEQYF.

The rearrangement joins TRBV3-1 to TRBJ2-1, with D unclear. The germline V gene encodes CDR1 LGHDT and CDR2 YNNKEL (reference sequence). This CDR3 has 13 residues. Trimming shortened V by 0 bases and J by 7 bases, and 7 bases separated the two germline ends. This CDR3 reads CASSQEVDNEQFF. In DNA form, the CDR3 reads TGTGCCAGCAGCCAAGAAGTTGATAATGAGCAGTTCTTC.

The CDR3 nucleotides read TGCAGCGTTGTCTCGGACAGAGCATACGAGCAGTACTTC. Amino acid sequence: CSVVSDRAYEQYF. The chain combines TRBV29-1 with TRBJ2-7; a weak D match, TRBD1 (6 bases). CDR3 size: 13 residues. The V end was cut by 4 bases, the J end by 4 bases, with 14 bases between. From germline, CDR1 is SQVTM and CDR2 ANQGSEA.

This clonotype was observed a few times. The V gene is TRBV27, the J gene TRBJ2-5, with 8 bases aligning to TRBD1. J lost 9 bases, V lost 3 bases, and 9 bases had no gene match. CDR1 and CDR2 from the germline V gene are MNHEY and SMNVEV (reference sequence). This CDR3 region has 14 residues. CDR3 coding DNA: TGTGCCAGCAGTTTTACCGGGACAGGCGGGGCCCAGTACTTC. Amino acid sequence: CASSFTGTGGAQYF.

Details on this clonotype: It may be a read error: a sequence one base away is much more abundant. The chain recombines TRBV7-2 with TRBJ1-4, with a possible D match to TRBD1 (5 bases). CDR3 length: 16 amino acids. Per the germline V gene, CDR1 is SGHTA and CDR2 is FQGNSA. V was pared by 0 bases and J by 6 bases, with 14 bases between. Written as DNA, the CDR3 is TGTGCCAGCAGCTTAGCGGGCAGGGTACTTTATGAAAAACTGTTTTTT. It specifies CASSLAGRVLYEKLFF.

This clonotype was detected a few times. The J gene is TRBJ2-3, the V gene TRBV18, with 7 bases lining up with TRBD2. Germline loops: CDR1 KGHSH, CDR2 LQKENI. V lost 1 base, J lost 3 bases, and 13 bases stayed unmatched. The CDR3 covers 18 residues. CDR3 region: CASSPLLTGNSGTDTQYF. The CDR3 coding sequence is TGTGCCAGCTCACCACTGCTCACTGGGAATAGCGGGACAGATACGCAGTATTTT.